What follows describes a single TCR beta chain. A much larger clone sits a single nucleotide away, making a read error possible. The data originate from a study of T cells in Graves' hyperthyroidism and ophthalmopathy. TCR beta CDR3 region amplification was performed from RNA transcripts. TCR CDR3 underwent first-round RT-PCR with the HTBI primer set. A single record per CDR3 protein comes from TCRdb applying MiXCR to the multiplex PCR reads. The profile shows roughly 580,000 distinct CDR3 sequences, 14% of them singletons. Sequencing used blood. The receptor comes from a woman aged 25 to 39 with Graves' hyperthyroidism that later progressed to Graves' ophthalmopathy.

The CDR3 reads CAGSYGRQGGRQPQHF. CDR3 bases: TGTGCCGGCAGTTACGGAAGGCAGGGCGGTAGGCAGCCCCAGCATTTT. The rearrangement links TRBV6-2 or TRBV6-3 to TRBJ1-5; perhaps TRBD1 as D (5 bases). The CDR3 contains 16 residues. In germline, CDR1 is MNHEY, CDR2 SVGEGT.